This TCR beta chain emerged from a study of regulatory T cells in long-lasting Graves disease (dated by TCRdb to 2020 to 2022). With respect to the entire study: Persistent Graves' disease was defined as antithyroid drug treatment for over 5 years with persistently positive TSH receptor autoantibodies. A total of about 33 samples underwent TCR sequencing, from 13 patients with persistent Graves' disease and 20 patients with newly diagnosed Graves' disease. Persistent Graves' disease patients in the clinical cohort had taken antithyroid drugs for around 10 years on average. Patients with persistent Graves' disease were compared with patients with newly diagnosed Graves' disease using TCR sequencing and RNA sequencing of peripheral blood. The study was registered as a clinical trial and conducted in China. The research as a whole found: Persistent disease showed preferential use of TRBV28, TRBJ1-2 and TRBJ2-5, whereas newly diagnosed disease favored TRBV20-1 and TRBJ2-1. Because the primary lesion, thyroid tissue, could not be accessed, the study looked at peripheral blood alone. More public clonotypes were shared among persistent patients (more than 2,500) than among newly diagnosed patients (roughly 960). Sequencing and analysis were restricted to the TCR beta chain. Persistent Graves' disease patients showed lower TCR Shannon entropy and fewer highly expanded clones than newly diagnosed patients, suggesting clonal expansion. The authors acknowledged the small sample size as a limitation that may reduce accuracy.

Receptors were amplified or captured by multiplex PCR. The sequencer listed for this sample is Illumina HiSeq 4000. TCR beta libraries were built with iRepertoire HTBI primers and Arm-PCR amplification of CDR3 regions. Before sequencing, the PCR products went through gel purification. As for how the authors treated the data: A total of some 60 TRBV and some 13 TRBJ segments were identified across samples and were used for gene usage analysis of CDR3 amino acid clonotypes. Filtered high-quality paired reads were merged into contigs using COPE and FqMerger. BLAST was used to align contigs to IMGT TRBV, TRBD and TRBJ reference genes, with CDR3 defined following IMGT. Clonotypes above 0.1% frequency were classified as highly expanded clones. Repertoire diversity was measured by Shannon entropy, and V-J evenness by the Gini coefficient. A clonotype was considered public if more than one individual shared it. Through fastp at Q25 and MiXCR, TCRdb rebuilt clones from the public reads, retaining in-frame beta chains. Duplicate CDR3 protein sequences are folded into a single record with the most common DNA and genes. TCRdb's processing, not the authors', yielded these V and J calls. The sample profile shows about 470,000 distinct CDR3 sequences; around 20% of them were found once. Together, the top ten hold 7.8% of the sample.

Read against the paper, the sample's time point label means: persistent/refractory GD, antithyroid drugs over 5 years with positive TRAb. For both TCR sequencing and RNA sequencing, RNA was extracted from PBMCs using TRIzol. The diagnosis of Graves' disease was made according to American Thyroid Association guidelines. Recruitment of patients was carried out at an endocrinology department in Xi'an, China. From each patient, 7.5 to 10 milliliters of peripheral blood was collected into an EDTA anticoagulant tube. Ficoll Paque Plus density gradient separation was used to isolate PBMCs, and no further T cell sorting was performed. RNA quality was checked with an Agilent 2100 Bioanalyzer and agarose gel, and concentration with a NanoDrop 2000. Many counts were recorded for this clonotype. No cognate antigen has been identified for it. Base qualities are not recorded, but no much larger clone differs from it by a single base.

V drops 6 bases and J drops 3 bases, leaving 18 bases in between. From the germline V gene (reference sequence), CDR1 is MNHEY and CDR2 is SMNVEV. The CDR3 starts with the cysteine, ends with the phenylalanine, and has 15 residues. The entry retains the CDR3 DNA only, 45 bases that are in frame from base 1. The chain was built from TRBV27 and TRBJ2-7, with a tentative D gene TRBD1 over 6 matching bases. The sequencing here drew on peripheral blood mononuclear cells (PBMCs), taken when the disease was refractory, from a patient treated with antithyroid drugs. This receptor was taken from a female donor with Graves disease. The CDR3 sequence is CASRDTGQLSYEQYF. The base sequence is TGTGCCAGCAGGGACACCGGACAGCTAAGCTACGAGCAGTACTTC.